The 4 T cell receptor beta chains given below trace back to one sample, sequenced in a study of blood T cell repertoires in COVID-19. The assay was immunoSEQ multiplex PCR, and TCRdb's table has in-frame clones only and misses some. The sample carries roughly 90,000 clones, about 85% recorded once. The sequencing sample was made of peripheral blood. The receptors originated from an older man with acute or convalescent COVID-19.

This clone was recorded only once. The V and J genes are TRBV10-1 and TRBJ1-5; 7 bases fit TRBD1. From germline, CDR1 is WNHNN and CDR2 SYGVQD (reference sequence). CDR3 length: 14 residues. V gave up 10 bases and J gave up 6 bases; unmatched junction bases: 12. In DNA form, the CDR3 reads TGCGCCATCTCCCGAAGGGGGCACAGTCAGCCCCAGCATTTT. Its translation is CAISRRGHSQPQHF.

This chain connects TRBV28 to TRBJ1-4; 9 bases align to TRBD1. This CDR3 comprises 15 residues. J was trimmed by 4 bases and V by 6 bases; bases with no gene match: 6. Germline V CDR1 and CDR2: MDHEN, SYDVKM. CDR3 bases: TGTGCCAGCAGCCGCCGGGGACAGGGTAATGAAAAACTGTTTTTT. Protein sequence: CASSRRGQGNEKLFF.

The chain carries TRBV7-3 and TRBJ2-5; D is uncertain. The CDR3 is 16 amino acids. The V gene lost 0 bases and the J gene lost 2 bases, with 13 bases spanning the gap. Germline CDR1 is SGHTA and CDR2 is FQGTGA. DNA of the CDR3: TGTGCCAGCAGCTTAACTGCTATTTACAGACAAGAGACCCAGTACTTC. Its protein product is CASSLTAIYRQETQYF.

The chain is built from TRBV7-2 and TRBJ1-6; 7 bases map to TRBD1. Per germline, CDR1 SGHTA and CDR2 FQGNSA. Losses at the gene ends were 0 bases for V and 0 bases for J; bases not matched to a gene: 2. This CDR3 spans 17 amino acids. CDR3 protein: CASSLAGQSSYNSPLHF. CDR3 bases: TGTGCCAGCAGCTTAGCGGGACAGAGCTCCTATAATTCACCCCTCCACTTT. Full variable domain (rest looked up from reference TRBV7-2 and TRBJ1-6): GAGVSQSPSNKVTEKGKDVELRCDPISGHTALYWYRQSLGQGLEFLIYFQGNSAPDKSGLPSDRFSAERTGGSVSTLTIQRTQQEDSAVYLCASSLAGQSSYNSPLHFGNGTRLTVT.